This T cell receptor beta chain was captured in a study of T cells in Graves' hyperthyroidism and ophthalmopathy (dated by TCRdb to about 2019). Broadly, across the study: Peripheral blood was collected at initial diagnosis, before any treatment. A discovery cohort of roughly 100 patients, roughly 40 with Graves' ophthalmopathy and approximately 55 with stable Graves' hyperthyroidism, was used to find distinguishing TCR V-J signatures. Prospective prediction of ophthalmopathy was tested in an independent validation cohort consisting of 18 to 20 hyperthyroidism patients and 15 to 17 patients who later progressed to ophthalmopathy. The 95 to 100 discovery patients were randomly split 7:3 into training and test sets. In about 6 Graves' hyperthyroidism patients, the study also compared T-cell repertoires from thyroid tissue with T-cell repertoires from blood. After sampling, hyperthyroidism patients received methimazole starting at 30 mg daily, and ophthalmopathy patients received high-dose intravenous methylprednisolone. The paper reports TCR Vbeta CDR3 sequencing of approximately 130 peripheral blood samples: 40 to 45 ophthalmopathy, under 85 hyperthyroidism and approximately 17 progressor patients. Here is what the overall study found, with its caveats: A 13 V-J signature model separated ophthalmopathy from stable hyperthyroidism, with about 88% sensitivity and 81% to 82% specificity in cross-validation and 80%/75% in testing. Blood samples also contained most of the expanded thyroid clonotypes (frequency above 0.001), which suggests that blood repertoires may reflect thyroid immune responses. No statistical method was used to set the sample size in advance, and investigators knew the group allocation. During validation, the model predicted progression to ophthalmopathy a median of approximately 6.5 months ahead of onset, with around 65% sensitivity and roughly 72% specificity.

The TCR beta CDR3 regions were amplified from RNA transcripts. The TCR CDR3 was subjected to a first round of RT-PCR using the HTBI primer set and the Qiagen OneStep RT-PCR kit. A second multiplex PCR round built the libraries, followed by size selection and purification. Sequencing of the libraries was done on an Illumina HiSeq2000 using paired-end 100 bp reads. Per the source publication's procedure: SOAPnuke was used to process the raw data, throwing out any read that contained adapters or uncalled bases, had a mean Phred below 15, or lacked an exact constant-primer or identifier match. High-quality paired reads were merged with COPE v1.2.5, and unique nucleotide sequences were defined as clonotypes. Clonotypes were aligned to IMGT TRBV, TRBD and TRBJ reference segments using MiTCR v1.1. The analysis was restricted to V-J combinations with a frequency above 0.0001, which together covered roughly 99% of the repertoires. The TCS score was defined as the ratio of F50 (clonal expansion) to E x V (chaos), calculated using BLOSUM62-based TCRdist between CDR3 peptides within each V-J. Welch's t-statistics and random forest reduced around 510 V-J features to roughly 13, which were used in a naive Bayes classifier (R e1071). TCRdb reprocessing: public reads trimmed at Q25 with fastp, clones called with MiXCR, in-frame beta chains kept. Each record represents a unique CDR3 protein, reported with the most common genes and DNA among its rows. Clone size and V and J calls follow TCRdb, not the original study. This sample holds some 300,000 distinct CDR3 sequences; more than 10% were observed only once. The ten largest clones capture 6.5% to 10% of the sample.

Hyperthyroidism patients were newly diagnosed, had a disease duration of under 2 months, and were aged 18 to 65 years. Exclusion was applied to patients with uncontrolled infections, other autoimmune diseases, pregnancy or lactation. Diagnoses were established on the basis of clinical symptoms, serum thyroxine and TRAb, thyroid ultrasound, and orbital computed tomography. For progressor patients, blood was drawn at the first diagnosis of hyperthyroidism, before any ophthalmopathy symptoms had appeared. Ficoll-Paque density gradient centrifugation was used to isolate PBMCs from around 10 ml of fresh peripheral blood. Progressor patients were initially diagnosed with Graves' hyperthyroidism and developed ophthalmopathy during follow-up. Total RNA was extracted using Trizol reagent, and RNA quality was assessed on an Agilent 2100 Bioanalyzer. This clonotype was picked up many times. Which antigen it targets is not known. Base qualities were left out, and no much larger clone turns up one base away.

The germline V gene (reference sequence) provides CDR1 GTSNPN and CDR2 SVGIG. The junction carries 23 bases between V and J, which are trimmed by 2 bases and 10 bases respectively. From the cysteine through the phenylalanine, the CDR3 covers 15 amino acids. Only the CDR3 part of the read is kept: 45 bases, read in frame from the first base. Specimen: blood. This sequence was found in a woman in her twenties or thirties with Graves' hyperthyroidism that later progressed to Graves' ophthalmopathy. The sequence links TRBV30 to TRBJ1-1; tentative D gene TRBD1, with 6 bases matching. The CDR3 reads CAWSPSGYRGQGAFF. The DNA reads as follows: TGTGCCTGGAGTCCCAGCGGTTACCGGGGACAAGGAGCTTTCTTT.